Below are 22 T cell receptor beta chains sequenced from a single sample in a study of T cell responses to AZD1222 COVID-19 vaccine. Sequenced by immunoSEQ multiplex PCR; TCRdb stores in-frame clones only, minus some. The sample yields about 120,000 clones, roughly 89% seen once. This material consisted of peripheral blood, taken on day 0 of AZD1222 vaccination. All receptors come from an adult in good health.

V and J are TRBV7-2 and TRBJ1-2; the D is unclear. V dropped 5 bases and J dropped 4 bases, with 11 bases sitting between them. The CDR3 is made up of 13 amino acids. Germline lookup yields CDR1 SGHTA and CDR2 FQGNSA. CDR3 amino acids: CASSHGLSYGYTF. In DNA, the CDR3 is TGTGCCAGCAGCCACGGGCTAAGCTATGGCTACACCTTC.

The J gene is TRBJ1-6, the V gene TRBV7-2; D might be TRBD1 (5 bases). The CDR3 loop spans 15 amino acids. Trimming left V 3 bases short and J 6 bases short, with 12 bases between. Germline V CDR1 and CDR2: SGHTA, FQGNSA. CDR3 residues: CASSFGQGANSPLHF. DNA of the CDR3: TGTGCCAGCAGCTTCGGGCAGGGCGCTAATTCACCCCTCCACTTT.

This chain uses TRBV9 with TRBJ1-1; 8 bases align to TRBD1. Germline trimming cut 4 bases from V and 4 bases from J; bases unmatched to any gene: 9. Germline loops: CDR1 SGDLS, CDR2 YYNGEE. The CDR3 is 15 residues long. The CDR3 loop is CASSRDRGRGTEAFF. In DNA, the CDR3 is TGTGCCAGCAGCCGTGACAGGGGTAGGGGCACTGAAGCTTTCTTT.

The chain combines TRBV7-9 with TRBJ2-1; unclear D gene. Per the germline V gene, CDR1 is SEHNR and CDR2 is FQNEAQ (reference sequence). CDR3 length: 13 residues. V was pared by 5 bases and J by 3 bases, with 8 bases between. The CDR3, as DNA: TGTGCCAGCAGCCCGACTGGCTACAATGAGCAGTTCTTC. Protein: CASSPTGYNEQFF.

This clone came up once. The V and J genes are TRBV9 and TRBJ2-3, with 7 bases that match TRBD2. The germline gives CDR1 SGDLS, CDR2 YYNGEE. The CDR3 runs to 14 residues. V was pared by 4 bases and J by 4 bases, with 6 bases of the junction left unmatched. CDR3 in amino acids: CASSPGLIADTQYF. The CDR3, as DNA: TGTGCCAGCAGCCCGGGACTAATTGCAGATACGCAGTATTTT.

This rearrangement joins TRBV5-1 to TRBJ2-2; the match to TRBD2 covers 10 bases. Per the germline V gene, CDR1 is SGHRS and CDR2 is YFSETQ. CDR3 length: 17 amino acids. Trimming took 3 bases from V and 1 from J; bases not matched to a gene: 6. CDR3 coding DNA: TGCGCCAGCAGCTCGGGACTAGCGAGACAGAACACCGGGGAGCTGTTTTTT. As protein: CASSSGLARQNTGELFF.

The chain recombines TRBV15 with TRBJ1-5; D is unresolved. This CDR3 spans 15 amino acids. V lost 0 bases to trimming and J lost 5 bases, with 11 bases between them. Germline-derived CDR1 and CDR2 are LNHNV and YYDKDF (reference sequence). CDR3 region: CATSRERDEYQPQHF. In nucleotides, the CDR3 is TGTGCCACCAGCAGAGAGAGGGATGAATATCAGCCCCAGCATTTT.

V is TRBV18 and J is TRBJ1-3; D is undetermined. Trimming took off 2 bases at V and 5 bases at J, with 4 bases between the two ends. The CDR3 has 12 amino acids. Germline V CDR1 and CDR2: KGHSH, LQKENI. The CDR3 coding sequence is TGTGCCAGCTCACCAAACAGAAACACCATATATTTT. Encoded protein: CASSPNRNTIYF. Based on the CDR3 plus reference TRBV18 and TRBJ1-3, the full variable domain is NAGVMQNPRHLVRRRGQEARLRCSPMKGHSHVYWYRQLPEEGLKFMVYLQKENIIDESGMPKERFSAEFPKEGPSILRIQQVVRGDSAAYFCASSPNRNTIYFGEGSWLTVV.

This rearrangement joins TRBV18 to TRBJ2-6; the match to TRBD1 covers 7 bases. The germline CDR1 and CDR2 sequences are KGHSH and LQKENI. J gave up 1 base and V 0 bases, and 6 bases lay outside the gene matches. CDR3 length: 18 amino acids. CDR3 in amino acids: CASSPPATGSSGANVLTF. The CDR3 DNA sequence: TGTGCCAGCTCACCACCGGCGACAGGGTCGTCTGGGGCCAACGTCCTGACTTTC.

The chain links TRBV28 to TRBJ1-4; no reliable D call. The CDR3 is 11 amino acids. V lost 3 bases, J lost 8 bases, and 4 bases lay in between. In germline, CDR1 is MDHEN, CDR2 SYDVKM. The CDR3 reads CASSFREKLFF. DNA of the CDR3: TGTGCCAGCAGTTTCAGGGAAAAACTGTTTTTT.

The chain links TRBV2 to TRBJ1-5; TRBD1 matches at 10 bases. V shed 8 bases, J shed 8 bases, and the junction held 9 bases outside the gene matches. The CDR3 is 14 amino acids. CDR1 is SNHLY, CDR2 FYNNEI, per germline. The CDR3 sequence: CASGQGGRREPQHF. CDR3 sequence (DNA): TGTGCCAGCGGACAGGGGGGCCGCAGAGAGCCCCAGCATTTT.

The CDR3 nucleotides read TGTGCCAGCCCCGGGGGACTAATGGATGAGCAGTTCTTC. Translated: CASPGGLMDEQFF. The chain couples TRBV2 to TRBJ2-1; 7 positions match TRBD2. Germline V gene sequence: CDR1 SNHLY, CDR2 FYNNEI. The V and J ends lost 8 bases and 8 bases, in that order; junction bases with no gene match: 9. The CDR3 has 13 residues.

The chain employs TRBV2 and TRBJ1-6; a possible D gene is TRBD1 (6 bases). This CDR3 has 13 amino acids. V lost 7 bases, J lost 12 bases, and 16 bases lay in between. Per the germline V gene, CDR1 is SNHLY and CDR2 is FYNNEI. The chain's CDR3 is CASNLQGLEPLHF. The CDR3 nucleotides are TGTGCCAGCAACCTCCAGGGGTTGGAACCCCTCCACTTT.

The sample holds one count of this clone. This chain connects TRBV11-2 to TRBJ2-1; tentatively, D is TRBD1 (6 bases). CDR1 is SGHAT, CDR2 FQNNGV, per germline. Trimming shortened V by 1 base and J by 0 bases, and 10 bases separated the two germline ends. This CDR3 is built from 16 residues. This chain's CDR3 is CASSLGQVLSYNEQFF. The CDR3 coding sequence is TGTGCCAGCAGCTTAGGACAGGTCCTCTCCTACAATGAGCAGTTCTTC.

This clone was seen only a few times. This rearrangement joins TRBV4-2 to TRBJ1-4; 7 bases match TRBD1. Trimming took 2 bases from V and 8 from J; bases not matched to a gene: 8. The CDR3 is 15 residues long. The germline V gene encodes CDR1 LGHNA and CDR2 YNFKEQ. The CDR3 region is CASSQPSRGGEKLFF. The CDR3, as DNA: TGTGCCAGCAGCCAACCTTCCAGGGGGGGAGAAAAACTGTTTTTT.

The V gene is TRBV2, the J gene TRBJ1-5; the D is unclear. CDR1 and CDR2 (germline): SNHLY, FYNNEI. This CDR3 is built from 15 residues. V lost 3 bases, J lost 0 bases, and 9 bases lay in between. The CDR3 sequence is CASSDGHYSNQPQHF. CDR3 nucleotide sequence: TGTGCCAGCAGTGATGGCCACTATAGCAATCAGCCCCAGCATTTT.

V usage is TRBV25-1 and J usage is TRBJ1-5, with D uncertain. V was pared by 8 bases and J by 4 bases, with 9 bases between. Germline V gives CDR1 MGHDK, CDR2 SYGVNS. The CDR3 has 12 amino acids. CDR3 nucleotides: TGTGCCAGCGGTTACGGGAATCAGCCCCAGCATTTT. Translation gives CASGYGNQPQHF. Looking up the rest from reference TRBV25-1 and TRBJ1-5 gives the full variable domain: EADIYQTPRYLVIGTGKKITLECSQTMGHDKMYWYQQDPGMELHLIHYSYGVNSTEKGDLSSESTVSRIRTEHFPLTLESARPSHTSQYLCASGYGNQPQHFGDGTRLSIL.

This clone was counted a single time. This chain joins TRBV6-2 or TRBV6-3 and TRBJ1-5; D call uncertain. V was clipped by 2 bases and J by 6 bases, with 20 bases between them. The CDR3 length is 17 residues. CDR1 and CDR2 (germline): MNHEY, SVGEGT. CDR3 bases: TGTGCCAGCAGTTACCCGTCTGGGCCCCGGCTTCCTCAGCCCCAGCATTTT. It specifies CASSYPSGPRLPQPQHF.

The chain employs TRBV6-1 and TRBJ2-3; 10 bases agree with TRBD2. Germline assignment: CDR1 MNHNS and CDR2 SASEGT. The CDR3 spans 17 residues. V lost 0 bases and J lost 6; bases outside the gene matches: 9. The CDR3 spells CASSEAVLAGIRDTQYF. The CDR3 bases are TGTGCCAGCAGTGAAGCTGTACTAGCGGGAATTCGGGATACGCAGTATTTT.

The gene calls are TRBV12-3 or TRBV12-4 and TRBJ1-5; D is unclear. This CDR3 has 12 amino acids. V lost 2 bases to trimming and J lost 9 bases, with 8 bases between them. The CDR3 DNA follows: TGTGCCAGCAGTTTAATGCCAGGGCCCCAGCATTTT. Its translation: CASSLMPGPQHF.

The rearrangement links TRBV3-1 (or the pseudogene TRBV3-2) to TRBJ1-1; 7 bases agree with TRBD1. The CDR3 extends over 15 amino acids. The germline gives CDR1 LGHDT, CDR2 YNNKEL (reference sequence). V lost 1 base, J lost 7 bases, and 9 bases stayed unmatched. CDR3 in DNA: TGTGCCAGCAGCCAAGCTCCAGGGACAGCATTTGAAGCTTTCTTT. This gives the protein CASSQAPGTAFEAFF.

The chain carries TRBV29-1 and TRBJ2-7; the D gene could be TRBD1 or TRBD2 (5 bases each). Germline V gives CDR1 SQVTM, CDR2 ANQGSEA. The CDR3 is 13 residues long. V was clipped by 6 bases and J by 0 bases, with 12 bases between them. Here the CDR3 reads CSVGDAFSYEQYF. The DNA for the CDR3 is TGCAGCGTGGGGGACGCGTTCTCCTACGAGCAGTACTTC.